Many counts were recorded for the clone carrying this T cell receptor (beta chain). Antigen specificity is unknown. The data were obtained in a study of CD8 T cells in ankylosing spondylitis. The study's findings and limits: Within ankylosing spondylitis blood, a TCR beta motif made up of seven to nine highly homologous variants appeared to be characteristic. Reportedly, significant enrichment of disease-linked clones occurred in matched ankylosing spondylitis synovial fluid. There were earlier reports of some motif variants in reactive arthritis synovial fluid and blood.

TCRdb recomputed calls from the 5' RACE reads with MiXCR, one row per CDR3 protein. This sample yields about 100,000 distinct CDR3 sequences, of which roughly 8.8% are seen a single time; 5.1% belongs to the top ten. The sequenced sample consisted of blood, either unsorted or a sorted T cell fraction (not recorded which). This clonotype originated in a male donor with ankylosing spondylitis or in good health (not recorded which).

Here the CDR3 DNA reads TGTGCCAGCAGCTTTCAGGGTTCACCCCTCCACTTT. As protein: CASSFQGSPLHF. The V gene is TRBV7-8, the J gene TRBJ1-6; D possibly corresponds to TRBD1 (5 bases). Germline assignment: CDR1 SGHVS and CDR2 FQNEAQ. The length of the CDR3 is 12 residues. V was cut by 3 bases and J by 9 bases, with 6 bases left in between.